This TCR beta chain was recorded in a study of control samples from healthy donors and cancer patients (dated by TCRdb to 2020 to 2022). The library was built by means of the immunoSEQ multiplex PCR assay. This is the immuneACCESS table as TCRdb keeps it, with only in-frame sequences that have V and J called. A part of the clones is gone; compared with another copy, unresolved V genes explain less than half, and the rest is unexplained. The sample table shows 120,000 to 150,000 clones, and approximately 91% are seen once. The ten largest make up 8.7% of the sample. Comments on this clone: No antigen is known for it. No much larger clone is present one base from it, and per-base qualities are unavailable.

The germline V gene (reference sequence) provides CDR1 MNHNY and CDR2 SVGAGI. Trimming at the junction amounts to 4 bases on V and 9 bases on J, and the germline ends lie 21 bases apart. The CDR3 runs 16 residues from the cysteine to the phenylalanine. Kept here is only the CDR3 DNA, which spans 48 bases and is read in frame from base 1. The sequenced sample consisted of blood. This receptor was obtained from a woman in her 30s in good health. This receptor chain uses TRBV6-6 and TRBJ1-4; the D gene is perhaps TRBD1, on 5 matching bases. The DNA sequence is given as TGTGCCAGCAGTTCCAGAGATGAAGGGGTAATGAAAAAACTGTTTTTT. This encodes CASSSRDEGVMKKLFF.